The present T cell receptor (beta chain) was sequenced within a study of cytomegalovirus exposure and HLA in healthy donors (dated 2017 in TCRdb). For the wider study: According to an earlier analysis of several hundred of the donors, 150 million to 200 million T cells yielded approximately 120 million unique TCR beta sequences and around 300 Gb of sequence data. An early release that covered several hundred HLA-typed donors contained approximately 300 gigabases of sequencing data and tens of millions of unique TCR sequences. The genetic ancestry cluster associated with self-reported Caucasian donors included around four fifths of the 398 genotyped donors. The aim of the study was to test whether cataloging public T cell receptors could identify signatures of past pathogen exposure. Using immunosequencing, the study profiled T cell repertoires from 640 or so subjects and related those repertoires to cytomegalovirus serostatus. Along with the roughly 670-subject first cohort, a separate validation cohort of over 90 different subjects was used. To predict cytomegalovirus infection status, the study combined high-throughput TCR immunosequencing, statistical association of individual TCRs with disease status, and machine learning. A later analysis re-examined previously published TCR beta repertoires from roughly 720 donors and added high-resolution HLA genotyping to investigate patterns of TCR occurrence. Rather than drawing on any new phenotypic data, the later analysis identified candidate immune exposures from TCR beta sequences and the way those sequences occurred across donors. In an earlier analysis of 587 of the donors, high-throughput TCR beta sequencing was used to judge whether each TCR beta V gene segment behaved as functional or pseudogenic. Donor age, sex, ethnicity and CMV serostatus were compiled alongside the repertoire data. A later genetic analysis took genome-wide SNP genotypes for about 60% of the roughly 670 donors and used that subset as a discovery cohort. All discovery cohort repertoires had been generated using a single sequencing platform. Both class I and class II loci were covered by HLA typing, at four-digit resolution. The number of typed donors differed by locus: about 620-640 for A, B, C, DRB1 and DQB1; 500 to 550 for DQA1; fewer than 610 for DPA1; and 400 to 480 for DPB1. Several DR-DQ haplotypes were treated as single units for association and clustering because of strong linkage in the cohort. Across approximately 400 genotyped donors of the cohort, an average of about 240,000 unique TCR beta nucleotide sequences per donor were sequenced, and 15% to 20% of those sequences were non-productive.

What the work shows at the level of the full study, not this receptor alone: In a later analysis, HLA-associated TCR beta chains were found to be more clonally expanded and to have lower generation probabilities than equally common non-associated chains. Sequencing depth was assumed to be roughly uniform across donors in the presence/absence analyses, though that assumption may not hold. Because HLA typing was unavailable for some donors at each locus, only the typed subset was used in association tests. When HLA alleles, especially DR and DQ, strongly co-occurred, TCR associations were difficult to assign to individual alleles. In a later analysis, TCR association rates were found to vary across HLA loci, with the most associated TCRs seen for DRB1 alleles and the fewest for HLA-C alleles. Some IMGT-functional V segments, including TRBV6-2 and TRBV6-3, could not be distinguished by the 87-base-pair reads and were therefore excluded. Around 16 rarely observed V segments, including chromosome 9 orphons, were excluded from the earlier analysis of approximately 500 of the donors because counts were too low. In vitro tests confirmed that a few of the cytomegalovirus-associated TCR beta chains recognize cytomegalovirus antigens. A further reported finding was that TCR beta sequences accurately predicted the HLA-A and HLA-B alleles for most subjects in the first cohort. V-gene and J-gene trimming of TCR beta chains was associated with a missense DCLRE1C variant in a later genetic analysis, and the association was replicated in an independent cohort. The classifier was reported to diagnose cytomegalovirus status with high specificity and sensitivity in both the original and validation cohorts. Correlated functional status among segregating V segments might reflect linkage disequilibrium, but an unknown experimental factor could not be ruled out. According to the authors, the approach could potentially be generalized to other disease states and immunological phenotypes. In an earlier analysis of approximately 600 of the donors, most TCR beta V segments were observed in productive rearrangements about 87% or about 30% of the time, broadly matching IMGT annotations. In a later analysis, several top co-occurrence clusters were reported to appear linked to parvovirus B19, influenza, CMV and Epstein-Barr virus. The study gave a list of 150 to 200 TCR beta chains associated with cytomegalovirus. In a later analysis, most CMV-associated TCR beta chains were found to appear HLA-restricted, with HLA associations seemingly driven largely by CMV exposure. This cohort had only TCR beta chains sequenced, and the lack of alpha or paired-chain data limited which features could be detected. In a later genetic analysis, fewer N-insertions in productive TCRs were reported among donors in an Asian-associated ancestry cluster than the roughly 700-donor mean. Most TCR sequences were seen in very few donors, while some public TCRs were found in many individuals. Immune exposure information for the cohort was limited to CMV serostatus. Specific HLA alleles were associated with 16,951 TCR beta sequences at a false discovery rate of 0.05 in a later analysis. A cluster of highly shared sequence variants was judged likely to be a technical artifact of the sequencing pipeline.

The cohort comprised around 690 healthy bone marrow donors. Cohort members were all nominally healthy when sampled, although unrecorded immune exposures were likely present. The donor tested CMV seropositive and was one of the 289 seropositive cohort members. Every donor gave a peripheral blood sample, and the peripheral blood mononuclear cells from that sample were used for TCR beta sequencing. Genomic DNA extraction from the blood cell samples was performed with the Qiagen DNeasy Blood Extraction Kit. Including the terminal cysteine and phenylalanine, the CDR3 comprises 17 residues. Only CDR3 DNA remains: 51 bases, in frame from the first base. CDR1 and CDR2 (KGHSH, LQKENI) derive from the germline V gene. V is shortened by 0 bases, J by 2 bases, and the region joining them spans 15 bases. The library relied on the immunoSEQ multiplex PCR assay. The multiplex PCR relied on a mix of 60 forward primers for TCR Vbeta segments and 13 reverse primers for TCR Jbeta segments. Amplification of the CDR3 region of rearranged TCR beta genes was performed with a multiplex PCR assay on genomic DNA. The amplified TCR beta libraries were sequenced on the Illumina HiSeq System as 87-base-pair reads. The study's own analysis went as follows. In a later analysis, about 80 million unique TCR beta chains were counted across the 650 to 750 repertoires, and about 9.9 million of these chains were shared by at least two donors. To remove PCR and sequencing errors, raw reads were error-corrected and collapsed into unique sequences using a nearest-neighbor algorithm that merged closely related sequences. V, D and J gene segments were assigned by aligning CDR3 sequences to IMGT reference sequences. For a sequence to be retained, a match of at least six nucleotides to both a V gene segment and a J gene segment was required. A rearrangement was called productive if the CDR3 had no stop codons and remained in frame with V and J, and every other rearrangement was called non-productive. Following IMGT convention, CDR3 was defined as the stretch from the second conserved V-encoded cysteine to the conserved J-encoded phenylalanine. The earlier analysis of a few hundred of the donors excluded any sequence lacking an unambiguous match to a single V gene segment. In an earlier analysis of 450 to 750 of the donors, a V segment was called functional when productive rearrangements were above 56.7%, and segregating when the standard deviation between donors exceeded 5%. A statistical classification framework was built to diagnose cytomegalovirus status from the catalog of TCR beta chain sequences. A later analysis assigned V and J genes by comparing TCR nucleotide sequences with IMGT/GENE-DB human TR gene sequences. In a later analysis, CDR3 sequences and most-parsimonious VDJ recombination scenarios were assigned using the TCRdist pipeline. A later analysis defined each TCR beta chain by its CDR3 amino acid sequence plus V-gene family, and excluded reads lacking a unique V-gene family. In a later analysis, nearly 600 highly shared, low-generation-probability nucleotide sequences were removed to address suspected cross-contamination and a sequencing artifact. For each public chain, a later analysis derived a clonal expansion index from normalized ranks of inferred template counts within each repertoire. A later analysis computed generation probabilities with a VDJ recombination model fitted to out-of-frame rearrangements, and checked the results against IGoR. In a later analysis, hypergeometric tests were used to score TCR-TCR, TCR-HLA and TCR-CMV co-occurrence, with a repertoire-size bias correction applied to TCR pairs. A later analysis estimated false discovery rates by permuting HLA or CMV assignments 20 times. In a later analysis, co-occurring TCRs were grouped using DBSCAN, and TCRdist sequence similarity was added for clustering within HLA-allele-positive subsets. For co-occurrence clustering, repertoires with fewer than 30,000 or more than 120,000 public chains were excluded, along with a handful of repertoires with anomalous nucleotide sharing. TCRdb provides this immuneACCESS table in a form limited to in-frame rearrangements. Some clones are lacking; in checked studies, under half of them reflect an unresolved V gene, and why the rest are absent is not known. V and J calls and clone size are given by that table; D and trimming were obtained from the DNA. Recorded for this sample are some 180,000 clones; more than 70% of them occurred a single time. The ten biggest clones cover 1.4% of the sample.

Comments on this clone: Its antigen is unknown. No clone much larger than this one lies a single base away; base qualities are absent.

This chain is built from TRBV18 and TRBJ2-3; perhaps TRBD2 is the D gene, with 6 bases matching. Sequencing was done on a sample of PBMCs. The receptor was isolated from a girl between 5 and 17 years old in good health and CMV-seropositive. In nucleotides, the sequence is TGTGCCAGCTCACCACCGATTGGCGGGACCTACACAGATACGCAGTATTTT. Translation gives CASSPPIGGTYTDTQYF.